This TCR beta chain was recovered during a study of cytomegalovirus exposure and HLA in healthy donors. Study-level information: Falling in the Caucasian-associated ancestry cluster were 80% to 90% of 350 to 400 genotyped donors.

In this sample, this clone turned up a few times. Its antigen remains unknown. This CDR3 has 13 amino acids. From germline, CDR1 is SGHRS and CDR2 YFSETQ. The V gene lost 4 bases and the J gene lost 2 bases, with 7 bases spanning the gap. The study's findings and limits: A later analysis found that most CMV-associated TCR beta chains appeared HLA-restricted. The study assumed roughly uniform donor sequencing depth for presence/absence analyses. A later look showed TCR association rates differing by HLA locus, highest for DRB1 and lowest for HLA-C.

Primers for the PCR totalled 60 Vbeta and 13 Jbeta. This table comes from immunoSEQ multiplex PCR, and its TCRdb copy is limited to in-frame clones, with some not included. This sample has about 140,000 clones, with roughly 81% found just once. What was sequenced was PBMCs. The clonotype comes from a female donor in good health and CMV-seronegative. The chain is built from TRBV5-1 and TRBJ2-1; a possible D gene is TRBD1 (5 bases). CDR3 loop: CASSLTAYNEQFF. In DNA form, the CDR3 reads TGCGCCAGCAGCCTGACAGCCTACAATGAGCAGTTCTTC.